The 2 T cell receptor beta chains in this list originate from one sample, sequenced in a study of cytomegalovirus exposure and HLA in healthy donors (dated by TCRdb to about 2017). Library generation was performed with the immunoSEQ multiplex PCR assay. A mixture of 60 forward primers for TCR Vbeta segments and 13 reverse primers for TCR Jbeta segments was used in the multiplex PCR. TCRdb took over this immuneACCESS table, retaining in-frame rearrangements with V and J assigned. Such tables are incomplete; in checked studies, under half of the missing clones stem from an unresolved V gene, and the remainder is unexplained. The sample table records around 65,000 clones. 5% to 5.5% of the sample goes to the ten largest clones. What was sequenced was PBMCs. Every receptor here comes from a man between 25 and 39 years old in good health and CMV-seropositive.

Details on this clone: The junction differs from germline at one of its ends, possibly a read error. The rearrangement uses TRBV19 and TRBJ2-3; 7 bases are shared with TRBD1. CDR1 LNHDA and CDR2 SQIVND come from the germline V gene (reference sequence). The CDR3 contains 15 residues. CDR3: CASRTGTVGTDKQYF. CDR3 nucleotides: TGTGCCAGTAGAACGGGGACAGTTGGCACAGATAAGCAGTATTTT.

The rearrangement joins TRBV30 to TRBJ1-2, with D uncertain. V was cut by 3 bases and J by 2 bases, with 7 bases left in between. The CDR3 has 12 residues. CDR1 is GTSNPN and CDR2 is SVGIG in the germline V gene (reference sequence). The CDR3 sequence: CAWSRGNYGYTF. Here the CDR3 DNA reads TGTGCCTGGAGCCGAGGGAACTATGGCTACACCTTC.